This T cell receptor (beta chain) was captured in a study of naive and memory T cell subsets. The beta constant-region primer was an equimolar mix of two oligonucleotides covering TRBC1 and TRBC2. Four rounds of PCR amplified the ligated cDNA using nested alpha and beta constant-region primers plus SP2. TCRdb reprocessed the UMI-ligation and nested PCR reads with MiXCR, giving one entry per CDR3 protein. This table has around 83,000 distinct CDR3 sequences, about 11% appearing once. Broader study findings: Each distinct alpha or beta sequence counts as one clonotype. Possibly reflecting memory cells re-expressing CD45RA, a few larger clonotypes occurred in naive repertoires, especially CD8. Over 85% of naive TCR sequences appeared only once, unlike memory subsets. Activation and differentiation may alter RNA-based TCR counts.

After the first PCR, alpha and beta chain libraries were processed separately. In germline, CDR1 is SQVTM, CDR2 ANQGSEA. Trimming removed 2 bases from V and 6 bases from J, with 13 bases in between. The CDR3 contains 13 residues. Remarks on this clonotype: Its specificity is unknown.

Sample: naive CD4+ T cells from blood. The chain couples TRBV29-1 to TRBJ1-2, with D possibly TRBD1 on 5 matching bases. This clonotype was sampled from a human donor in good health. Here the CDR3 reads CSVEFVQGHGYTF. CDR3 in DNA: TGCAGCGTTGAATTCGTCCAGGGCCATGGCTACACCTTC. Looking up the rest from reference TRBV29-1 and TRBJ1-2 gives the full variable domain: SAVISQKPSRDICQRGTSLTIQCQVDSQVTMMFWYRQQPGQSLTLIATANQGSEATYESGFVIDKFPISRPNLTFSTLTVSNMSPEDSSIYLCSVEFVQGHGYTFGSGTRLTVV.